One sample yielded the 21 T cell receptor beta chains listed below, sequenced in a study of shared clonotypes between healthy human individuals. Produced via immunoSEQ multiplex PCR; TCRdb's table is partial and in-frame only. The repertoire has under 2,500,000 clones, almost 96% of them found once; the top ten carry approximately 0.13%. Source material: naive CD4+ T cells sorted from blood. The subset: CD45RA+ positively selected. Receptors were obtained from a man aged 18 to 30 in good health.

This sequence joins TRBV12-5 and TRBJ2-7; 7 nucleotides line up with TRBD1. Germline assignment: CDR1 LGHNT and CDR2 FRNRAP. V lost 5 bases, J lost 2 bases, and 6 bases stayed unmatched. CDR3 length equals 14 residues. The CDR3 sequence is CASGGTATTYEQYF. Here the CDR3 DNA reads TGTGCTAGTGGTGGGACAGCGACTACCTACGAGCAGTACTTC. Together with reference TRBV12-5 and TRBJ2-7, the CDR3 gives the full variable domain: DARVTQTPRHKVTEMGQEVTMRCQPILGHNTVFWYRQTMMQGLELLAYFRNRAPLDDSGMPKDRFSAEMPDATLATLKIQPSEPRDSAVYFCASGGTATTYEQYFGPGTRLTVT.

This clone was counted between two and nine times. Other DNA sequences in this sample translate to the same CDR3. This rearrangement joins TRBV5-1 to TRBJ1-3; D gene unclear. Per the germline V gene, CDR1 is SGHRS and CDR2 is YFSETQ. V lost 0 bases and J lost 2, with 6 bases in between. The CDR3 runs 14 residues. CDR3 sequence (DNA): TGCGCCAGCAGCTTGGAAGGGACTGGAAACACCATATATTTT. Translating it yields CASSLEGTGNTIYF.

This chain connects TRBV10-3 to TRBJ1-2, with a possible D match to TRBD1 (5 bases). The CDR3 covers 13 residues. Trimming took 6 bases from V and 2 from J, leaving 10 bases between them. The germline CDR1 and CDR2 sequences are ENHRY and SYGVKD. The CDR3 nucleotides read TGTGCCATCAGCTGGGGGGTAAACTATGGCTACACCTTC. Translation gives CAISWGVNYGYTF.

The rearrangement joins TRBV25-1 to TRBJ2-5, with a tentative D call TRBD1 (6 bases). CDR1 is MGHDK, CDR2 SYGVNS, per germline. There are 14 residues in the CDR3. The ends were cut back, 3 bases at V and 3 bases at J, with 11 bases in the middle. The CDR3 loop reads CASSEDRPEETQYF. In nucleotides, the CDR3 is TGTGCCAGCAGTGAGGACAGACCTGAAGAGACCCAGTACTTC. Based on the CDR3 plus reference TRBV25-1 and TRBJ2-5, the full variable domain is EADIYQTPRYLVIGTGKKITLECSQTMGHDKMYWYQQDPGMELHLIHYSYGVNSTEKGDLSSESTVSRIRTEHFPLTLESARPSHTSQYLCASSEDRPEETQYFGPGTRLLVL.

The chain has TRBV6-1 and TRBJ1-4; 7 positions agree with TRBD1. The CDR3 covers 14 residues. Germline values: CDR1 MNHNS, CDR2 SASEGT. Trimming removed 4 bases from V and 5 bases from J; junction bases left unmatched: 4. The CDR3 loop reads CASSGQGVNEKLFF. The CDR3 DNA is TGTGCCAGCAGTGGACAGGGAGTAAATGAAAAACTGTTTTTT.

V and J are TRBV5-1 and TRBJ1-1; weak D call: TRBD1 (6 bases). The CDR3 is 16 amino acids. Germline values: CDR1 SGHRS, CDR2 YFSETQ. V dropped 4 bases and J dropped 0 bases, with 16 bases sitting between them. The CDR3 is CASSPEGGTMNTEAFF. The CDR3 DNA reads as TGCGCCAGCAGCCCCGAGGGGGGGACCATGAACACTGAAGCTTTCTTT.

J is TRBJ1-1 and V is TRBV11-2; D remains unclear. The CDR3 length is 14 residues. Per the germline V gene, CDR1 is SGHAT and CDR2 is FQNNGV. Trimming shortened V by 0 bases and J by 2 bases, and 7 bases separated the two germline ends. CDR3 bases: TGTGCCAGCAGCTTAGATAGGCTAAACACTGAAGCTTTCTTT. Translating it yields CASSLDRLNTEAFF.

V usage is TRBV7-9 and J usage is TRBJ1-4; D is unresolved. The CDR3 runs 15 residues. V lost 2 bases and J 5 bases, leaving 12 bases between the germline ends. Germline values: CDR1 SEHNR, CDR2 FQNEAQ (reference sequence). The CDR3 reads CASSLRLDHNEKLFF. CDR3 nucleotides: TGTGCCAGCAGCTTACGTCTGGACCACAATGAAAAACTGTTTTTT.

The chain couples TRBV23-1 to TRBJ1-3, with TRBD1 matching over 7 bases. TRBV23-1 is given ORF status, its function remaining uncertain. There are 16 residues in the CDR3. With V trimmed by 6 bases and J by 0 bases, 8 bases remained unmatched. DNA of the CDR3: TGCGCCAGCAGCCGGGACAGTCAAAGCTCTGGAAACACCATATATTTT. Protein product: CASSRDSQSSGNTIYF.

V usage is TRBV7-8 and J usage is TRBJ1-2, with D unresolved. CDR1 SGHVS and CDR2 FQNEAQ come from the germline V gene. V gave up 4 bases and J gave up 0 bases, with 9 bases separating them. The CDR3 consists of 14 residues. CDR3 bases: TGTGCCAGCAGCTCCCGCGTAGCTAACTATGGCTACACCTTC. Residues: CASSSRVANYGYTF.

The CDR3 loop is CASSEVSGGQETQYF. In DNA, the CDR3 is TGTGCCAGCAGTGAGGTTAGCGGGGGCCAAGAGACCCAGTACTTC. The chain carries TRBV2 and TRBJ2-5, with 9 bases matching TRBD2. There are 15 residues in the CDR3. V lost 3 bases and J lost 1; bases outside the gene matches: 3. Germline lookup yields CDR1 SNHLY and CDR2 FYNNEI.

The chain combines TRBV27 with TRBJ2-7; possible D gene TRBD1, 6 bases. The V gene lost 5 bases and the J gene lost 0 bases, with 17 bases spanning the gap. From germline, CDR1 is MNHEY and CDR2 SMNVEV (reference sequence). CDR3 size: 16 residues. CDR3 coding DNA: TGTGCCAGCAGTAGGACGGGGACATCGAGCTCCTACGAGCAGTACTTC. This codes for CASSRTGTSSSYEQYF.

This chain's CDR3 is CASSKRGTGELFF. The CDR3, as DNA: TGTGCCAGCAGCAAAAGGGGCACCGGGGAGCTGTTTTTT. The chain links TRBV21-1 to TRBJ2-2; TRBD1 is taken as the D call from the table, unchecked against the DNA. TRBV21-1 is a pseudogene segment. The length of the CDR3 is 13 residues.

CDR3 bases: TGTGCCAGCAGCTCGGACGGCCGCTCTGGAAACACCATATATTTT. It encodes CASSSDGRSGNTIYF. J is TRBJ1-3 and V is TRBV11-2, with D unclear. Per germline, CDR1 SGHAT and CDR2 FQNNGV. The V end lost 4 bases, the J end lost 0 bases, and 10 bases lay between the germline ends. CDR3 length: 15 amino acids.

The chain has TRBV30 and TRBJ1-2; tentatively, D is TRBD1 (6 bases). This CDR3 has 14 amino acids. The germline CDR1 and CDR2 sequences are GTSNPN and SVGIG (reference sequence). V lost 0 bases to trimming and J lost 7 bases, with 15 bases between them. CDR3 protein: CAWSVGGPYFGYTF. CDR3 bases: TGTGCCTGGAGTGTAGGGGGACCTTATTTTGGCTACACCTTC.

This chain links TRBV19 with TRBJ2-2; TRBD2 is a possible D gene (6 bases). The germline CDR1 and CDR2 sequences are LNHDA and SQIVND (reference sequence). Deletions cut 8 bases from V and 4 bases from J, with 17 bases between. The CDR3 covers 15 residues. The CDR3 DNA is TGTGCCAGTGCCTCCGGGGGAGCGGGCACCGGGGAGCTGTTTTTT. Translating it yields CASASGGAGTGELFF.

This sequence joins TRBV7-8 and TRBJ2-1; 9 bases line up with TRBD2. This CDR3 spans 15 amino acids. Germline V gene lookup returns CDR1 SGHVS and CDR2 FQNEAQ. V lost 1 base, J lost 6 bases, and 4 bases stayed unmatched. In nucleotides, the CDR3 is TGTGCCAGCAGCTTAGAGAAACTAGCGGGCAATGAGCAGTTCTTC. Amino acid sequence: CASSLEKLAGNEQFF.

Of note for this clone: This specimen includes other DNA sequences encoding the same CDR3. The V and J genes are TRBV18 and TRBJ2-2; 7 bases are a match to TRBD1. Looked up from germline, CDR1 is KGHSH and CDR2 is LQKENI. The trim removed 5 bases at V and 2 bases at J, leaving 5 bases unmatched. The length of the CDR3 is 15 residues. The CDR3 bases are TGTGCCAGCTCATCCGGGACAGCTAACACCGGGGAGCTGTTTTTT. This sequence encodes CASSSGTANTGELFF.

The CDR3 sequence: CASSGGTFSNQPQHF. The CDR3 DNA is TGTGCCAGTAGTGGGGGGACATTTAGCAATCAGCCCCAGCATTTT. The genes are TRBV19 and TRBJ1-5, with D possibly matching TRBD1 (6 bases). CDR3 length: 15 amino acids. The germline gives CDR1 LNHDA, CDR2 SQIVND (reference sequence). The V gene lost 5 bases and the J gene lost 0 bases, with 11 bases spanning the gap.

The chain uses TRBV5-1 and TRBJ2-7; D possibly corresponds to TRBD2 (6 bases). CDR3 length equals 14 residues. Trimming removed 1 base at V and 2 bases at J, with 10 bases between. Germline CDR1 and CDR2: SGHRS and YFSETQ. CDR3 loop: CASSLREAAYEQYF. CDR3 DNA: TGCGCCAGCAGCTTGAGGGAGGCCGCCTACGAGCAGTACTTC.

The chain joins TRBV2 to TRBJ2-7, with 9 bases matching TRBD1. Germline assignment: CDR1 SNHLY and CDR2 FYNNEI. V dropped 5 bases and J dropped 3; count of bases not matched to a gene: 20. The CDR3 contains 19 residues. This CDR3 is CASSTLKGPTGGRIYEQYF. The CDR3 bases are TGTGCCAGCAGTACCCTGAAGGGGCCGACAGGGGGGAGGATCTACGAGCAGTACTTC.